This is a list of T cell receptor beta chains from one sample in a study of OX40 agonist ivuxolimab in advanced cancers. Using immunoSEQ multiplex PCR, the repertoire was profiled, and TCRdb retains in-frame clones only, with some absent. The sample carries some 41,000 clones, roughly 91% recorded once. The source was CD4+ or CD8+ T cells sorted from blood, collected in a trial of the OX40 agonist ivuxolimab. These receptors originate from an adult with an advanced solid tumor such as melanoma, head and neck, liver or kidney cancer. Each CDR3 is given with its conserved first and last residue. D genes are given only for firm matches.

TRBV5-1	TRBJ2-7	.	TGCGCCAGCAGCTTGGGAGACAGGTCCTACGAGCAGTACTTC	CASSLGDRSYEQYF
TRBV7-9	TRBJ2-3	.	TGTGCCAGCAGCCCAAGCGGTTGGCTCCCTACGCAGTATTTT	CASSPSGWLPTQYF
TRBV28	TRBJ1-4	.	TGTGCCAGCAGTCCTTGGAGGGGAGACGATGAAAAACTGTTTTTT	CASSPWRGDDEKLFF
TRBV5-4	TRBJ2-5	.	TGTGCCAGCAGCTTTCACCCGACGGGAGAGACCCAGTACTTC	CASSFHPTGETQYF
TRBV5-1	TRBJ2-7	.	TGCGCCAGCAGCCTCGGGGCCGGAACCTACGAGCAGTACTTC	CASSLGAGTYEQYF
TRBV30	TRBJ2-7	.	TGTGCCAGTCAAACCGGTGCCGAGCAGTACTTC	CASQTGAEQYF
TRBV4-1	TRBJ2-7	TRBD1	TGCGCCAGCAGCCAAGATTTCGGGAGGACAGGGGCCTACGAGCAGTACTTC	CASSQDFGRTGAYEQYF
TRBV18	TRBJ2-3	.	TGTGCCAGCTCACCTACGGGACTTCTCACAGATACGCAGTATTTT	CASSPTGLLTDTQYF
TRBV2	TRBJ2-1	TRBD2	TGTGCCAGCAGCCCACTAGCGGGAGGATACAATGAGCAGTTCTTC	CASSPLAGGYNEQFF
TRBV2	TRBJ2-3	TRBD1	TGTGCCAGCAGCGGGGGTAGACAGGGGACGCAGTATTTT	CASSGGRQGTQYF
TRBV7-3	TRBJ2-2	TRBD2	TGTGCCAGCAGTCAAAATCCGGGACTAGCACACACCGGGGAGCTGTTTTTT	CASSQNPGLAHTGELFF
TRBV15	TRBJ2-1	TRBD2	TGTGCCACCAGCACTTCAGGGACTAGCGGGAGTAGGGATGAGCAGTTCTTC	CATSTSGTSGSRDEQFF
TRBV28	TRBJ2-3	.	TGTGCCAGCAGTTCGGTCAGGGTAGGCACAGATACGCAGTATTTT	CASSSVRVGTDTQYF
TRBV9	TRBJ2-3	.	TGTGCCAGCAGCGCCAACTTTGGCACAGATACGCAGTATTTT	CASSANFGTDTQYF
TRBV7-2	TRBJ2-7	.	TGTGCCAGCAGACCAACAGGGCACGAGCAGTACTTC	CASRPTGHEQYF